Listed below are T cell receptor beta chains from one sample, sequenced in a study of response to subunit inactivated influenza vaccine. TCRdb re-called the RT-PCR reads through MiXCR, storing one row per CDR3 protein. In the table there are approximately 530,000 distinct CDR3 sequences, 6.5% to 8% of which are singletons. The sample in question was PBMCs from blood, obtained 23 months after vaccination. Every receptor here comes from a man between 50 and 70 years old who received an inactivated influenza vaccine. CDR3s include the opening cysteine and the closing phenylalanine or tryptophan. The order of the fields is CDR3 protein, CDR3 DNA, V gene, CDR3 length, D gene, J gene, clone size. The D gene is left open where the match is weak. Clone size is shown for a subset of rows, as once, few, many or a class of expanded clone.

CDR3 protein: CATRAGTANTGELFF
CDR3 DNA: TGTGCCACCCGAGCCGGGACAGCGAACACCGGGGAGCTGTTTTTT
V gene: TRBV24-1
CDR3 length: 15
D gene: TRBD1
J gene: TRBJ2-2
clone size: few

CDR3 protein: CASSPGAGRWNYGYTF
CDR3 DNA: TGTGCCAGCAGCCCGGGGGCGGGACGGTGGAACTATGGCTACACCTTC
V gene: TRBV5-6
CDR3 length: 16
D gene: -
J gene: TRBJ1-2
clone size: -

CDR3 protein: CASSLGTGGYAFF
CDR3 DNA: TGCGCCAGCAGCTTAGGGACAGGGGGATACGCTTTCTTT
V gene: TRBV5-1
CDR3 length: 13
D gene: TRBD1
J gene: TRBJ1-1
clone size: -

CDR3 protein: CASTTSGAFSYEQYF
CDR3 DNA: TGTGCCAGCACCACTAGCGGGGCCTTCTCCTACGAGCAGTACTTC
V gene: TRBV6-2/TRBV6-3
CDR3 length: 15
D gene: TRBD2
J gene: TRBJ2-7
clone size: many

CDR3 protein: CASSLHGGKETQYF
CDR3 DNA: TGTGCCAGCAGTTTGCACGGCGGGAAAGAGACCCAGTACTTC
V gene: TRBV12-3/TRBV12-4
CDR3 length: 14
D gene: -
J gene: TRBJ2-5
clone size: many

CDR3 protein: CASSFRTANTEAFF
CDR3 DNA: TGTGCCAGCAGCTTTAGGACTGCGAACACTGAAGCTTTCTTT
V gene: TRBV7-2
CDR3 length: 14
D gene: -
J gene: TRBJ1-1
clone size: many

CDR3 protein: CASSGDDNEKLFF
CDR3 DNA: TGTGCCAGCAGTGGGGACGATAATGAAAAACTGTTTTTT
V gene: TRBV25-1
CDR3 length: 13
D gene: -
J gene: TRBJ1-4
clone size: many

CDR3 protein: CSARDPSGGKQETQYF
CDR3 DNA: TGCAGTGCTAGAGATCCTAGCGGGGGGAAACAAGAGACCCAGTACTTC
V gene: TRBV20-1
CDR3 length: 16
D gene: TRBD2
J gene: TRBJ2-5
clone size: -

CDR3 protein: CASKARGAEDTQYF
CDR3 DNA: TGCGCCAGCAAGGCCCGAGGGGCTGAAGATACGCAGTATTTT
V gene: TRBV5-1
CDR3 length: 14
D gene: -
J gene: TRBJ2-3
clone size: few

CDR3 protein: CASSQEGWGVSYNEQFF
CDR3 DNA: TGTGCCAGCAGCCAAGAAGGCTGGGGGGTATCCTACAATGAGCAGTTCTTC
V gene: TRBV3-1
CDR3 length: 17
D gene: -
J gene: TRBJ2-1
clone size: few